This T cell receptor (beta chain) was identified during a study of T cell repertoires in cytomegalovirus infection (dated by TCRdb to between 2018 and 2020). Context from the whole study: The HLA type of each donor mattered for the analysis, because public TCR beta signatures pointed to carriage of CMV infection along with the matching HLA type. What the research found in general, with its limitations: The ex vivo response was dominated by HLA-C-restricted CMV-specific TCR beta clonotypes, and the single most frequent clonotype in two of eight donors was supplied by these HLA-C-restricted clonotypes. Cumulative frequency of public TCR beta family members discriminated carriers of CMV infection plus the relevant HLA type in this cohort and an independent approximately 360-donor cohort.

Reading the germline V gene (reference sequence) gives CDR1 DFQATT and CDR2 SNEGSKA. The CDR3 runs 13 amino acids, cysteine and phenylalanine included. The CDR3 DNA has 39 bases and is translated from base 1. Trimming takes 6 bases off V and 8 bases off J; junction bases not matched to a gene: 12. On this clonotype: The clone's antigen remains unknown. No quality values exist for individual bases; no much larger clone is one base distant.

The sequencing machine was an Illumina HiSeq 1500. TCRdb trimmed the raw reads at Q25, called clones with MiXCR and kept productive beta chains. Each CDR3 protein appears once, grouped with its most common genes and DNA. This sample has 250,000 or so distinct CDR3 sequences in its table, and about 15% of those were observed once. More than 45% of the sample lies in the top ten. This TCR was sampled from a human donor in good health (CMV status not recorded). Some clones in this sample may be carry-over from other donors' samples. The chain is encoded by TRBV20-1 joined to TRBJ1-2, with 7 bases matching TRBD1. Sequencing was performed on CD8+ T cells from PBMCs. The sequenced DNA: TGCAGTGCCCCCCCGGACAGGAAGGACGGCTACACCTTC. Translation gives CSAPPDRKDGYTF.